The present TCR beta chain was sequenced within a study of blood T cell repertoires in COVID-19. Study in general: Acute and convalescent COVID-19 specimens originated in the United States, Italy and Spain. T cells, B-cell-depleted T cells, or PBMCs provided the cDNA or gDNA that served as material.

Seattle enrolled patients during active infection and tracked them longitudinally. The CDR3 totals 15 residues. The germline V gene encodes CDR1 SGHTA and CDR2 FQGTGA. Trimming took off 0 bases at V and 4 bases at J, with 9 bases between the two ends. Authors' methods: Estimates of nucleated cell counts were drawn from the amplification of reference gene primers. Repertoires were generated with immunoSEQ multiplex PCR, while TCRdb's copy carries only in-frame clones and drops some. V and J calls and clone size are those listed in that table; D and trimming were worked out from the DNA. The sample lists hundreds of thousands of clones, roughly 90% seen once, with 0.7% to 0.85% in the top ten.

The specimen was peripheral blood. The chain recombines TRBV7-3 with TRBJ2-2, with D tentatively TRBD2 (6 bases). This receptor was identified in a man between 18 and 29 years old with COVID-19, enrolled during active disease. CDR3 sequence (DNA): TGTGCCAGCAGCTTAACTGTGGGGGGCACCGGGGAGCTGTTTTTT. Its protein is CASSLTVGGTGELFF.